Presented here are 8 T cell receptor beta chains from one specimen sequenced in a study of identical twins. TCRdb re-called the 5' RACE reads with MiXCR, one entry per CDR3 protein. The sample yields fewer than 650,000 distinct CDR3 sequences, just over 7% seen once. These sequences were also reported in another study, on yellow fever vaccine responses in identical twins.

Input material: PBMCs. Source of these receptors: a woman between 18 and 29 years old in good health.

This clonotype was seen only a few times. The genes are TRBV11-3 and TRBJ2-7, with D hard to call. This CDR3 spans 14 amino acids. CDR1 and CDR2 (germline): SGHNT, YENEEA. V lost 5 bases to trimming and J lost 4 bases, with 15 bases between them. The CDR3 sequence is CASSHPQEIYEQYF. The CDR3 region has the DNA TGTGCCAGCAGCCATCCCCAGGAGATTTACGAGCAGTACTTC.

This clonotype was found a few times. V and J are TRBV7-3 and TRBJ1-5, with D unclear. CDR3 length: 13 residues. Trimming left V 1 base short and J 6 bases short, with 7 bases between. Germline assignment: CDR1 SGHTA and CDR2 FQGTGA. This CDR3 reads CASSLMGGQPQHF. CDR3 nucleotides: TGTGCCAGCAGCTTAATGGGTGGTCAGCCCCAGCATTTT. The entire variable domain, with the rest obtained from reference TRBV7-3 and TRBJ1-5, is as follows: GAGVSQTPSNKVTEKGKYVELRCDPISGHTALYWYRQSLGQGPEFLIYFQGTGAADDSGLPNDRFFAVRPEGSVSTLKIQRTERGDSAVYLCASSLMGGQPQHFGDGTRLSIL.

The chain has TRBV12-3 or TRBV12-4 and TRBJ2-5; 8 bases line up with TRBD2. CDR3 length: 13 amino acids. Losses at the gene ends were 4 bases for V and 3 bases for J; bases not matched to a gene: 1. CDR3 loop: CASSWGLEETQYF. The CDR3 bases are TGTGCCAGCAGTTGGGGACTAGAAGAGACCCAGTACTTC.

This clonotype was detected many times. The chain couples TRBV5-1 to TRBJ1-1; D is uncertain. The germline V gene has CDR1 SGHRS and CDR2 YFSETQ. CDR3 size: 13 residues. V was clipped by 4 bases and J by 1 base, with 8 bases between them. CDR3 in DNA: TGCGCCAGCAGCACCGGACGGAACACTGAAGCTTTCTTT. It translates to CASSTGRNTEAFF.

This clonotype was counted many times. The gene calls are TRBV12-3 or TRBV12-4 and TRBJ2-5; tentative D call: TRBD1 (6 bases). The CDR3 covers 16 residues. V was cut by 5 bases and J by 1 base, with 17 bases left in between. The CDR3 nucleotides are TGTGCCAGCAGTACCTCAGGGGCAGGTGGCCAAGAGACCCAGTACTTC. Translated: CASSTSGAGGQETQYF.

V gene TRBV4-1 combines with J gene TRBJ1-5; D is unclear. The ends were cut back, 2 bases at V and 6 bases at J, with 14 bases in the middle. This CDR3 contains 15 residues. Germline CDR1 is MGHRA and CDR2 is YSYEKL. The CDR3 nucleotides read TGCGCCAGCAGCCAACCGCAGACTAACGGTCAGCCCCAGCATTTT. It is translated as CASSQPQTNGQPQHF.

V usage is TRBV7-3 and J usage is TRBJ2-7; 8 bases fit TRBD1. V lost 1 base and J lost 7; bases outside the gene matches: 3. The CDR3 is 13 amino acids. Per the germline V gene, CDR1 is SGHTA and CDR2 is FQGTGA. The CDR3 DNA is TGTGCCAGCAGCTTAAGTGGGGACAGGGAGCAGTACTTC. Translated: CASSLSGDREQYF.

This clonotype was detected many times. The J gene is TRBJ1-2, the V gene TRBV12-3 or TRBV12-4; D gene ambiguous. The CDR3 spans 15 residues. V gave up 3 bases and J gave up 2 bases, with 13 bases separating them. This CDR3 reads CASSFEGKLNYGYTF. The CDR3 DNA follows: TGTGCCAGCAGTTTCGAAGGCAAGCTCAACTATGGCTACACCTTC.